This TCR beta chain was identified in a study of CD4 T cells in relation to SARS-CoV-2 and coronaviruses. Study-wide context: PBMCs were cultured with antigen for over nine days before TCR beta sequencing. Controls used an HIV-1 Nef peptide pool or no peptide.

Sequencing used immunoSEQ multiplex PCR; TCRdb keeps in-frame clones, though not all of them. The repertoire consists of about 26,000 clones, with roughly 76% occurring once and the leading ten covering over 9.5%. Before the COVID-19 pandemic, during about 2010-2018, CD4+ T cells were taken from unexposed donors. Isolation of CD4+ T cells took place after approximately 11 days in culture. Fresh IL-2 medium replaced half the medium on days 3 and 7. This clone was counted only a few times. Its target is unknown. The origin of this receptor is a human donor in good health. The specimen was CD4+ T cells from PBMCs, cultured in vitro.

For the CDR3, the DNA is TGTGCCAGCAGTTCCCTTAACACCGGGGAGCTGTTTTTT. Translation: CASSSLNTGELFF. J is TRBJ2-2 and V is TRBV27; no definite D call. Germline-derived CDR1 and CDR2 are MNHEY and SMNVEV (reference sequence). The CDR3 sequence is 13 residues long. The V end lost 4 bases, the J end lost 2 bases, and 5 bases lay between the germline ends.